A selection of T cell receptor beta chains follows, all from one sample in a study of cytomegalovirus exposure and HLA in healthy donors. The assay was immunoSEQ multiplex PCR, and TCRdb's table has in-frame clones only and misses some. The sample consists of around 130,000 clones, around 75% of them appearing once. Material for sequencing was PBMCs. These receptor sequences come from a man aged 30 to 39 in good health and CMV-seronegative. The CDR3 runs from the conserved cysteine through the conserved F or W.

v_call	j_call	cdr3_aa
TRBV11-2	TRBJ1-1	CASSLERGSMNTEAFF
TRBV18	TRBJ2-7	CASSPRAGWGPPAEQYF
TRBV27	TRBJ1-5	CASRGTGAIHQPQHF
TRBV5-1	TRBJ2-7	CASSRGPPSSYEQYF
TRBV5-1	TRBJ2-3	CASSFRGGAADTQYF
TRBV29-1	TRBJ1-4	CSALFSTNEKLFF
TRBV7-8	TRBJ2-7	CASSLLGSSYEQYF
TRBV7-2	TRBJ1-1	CASSPGGANTEAFF
TRBV5-4	TRBJ1-1	CASRTPGSMNTEAFF
TRBV5-1	TRBJ1-2	CASSLGPPGGYTF
TRBV7-3	TRBJ2-5	CASSPGSGAQETQYF
TRBV28	TRBJ1-4	CASSVTGSTNEKLFF
TRBV28	TRBJ2-5	CASSGRGDGETQYF
TRBV5-6	TRBJ1-1	CASSREYYKAF
TRBV9	TRBJ2-3	CASSTHGTSGNPDTQYF
TRBV7-8	TRBJ2-3	CASSLRRGGLADTQYF
TRBV7-6	TRBJ1-4	CASSLDSEKLFF
TRBV7-9	TRBJ2-2	CASSRQLGQEQTNTGELFF
TRBV5-4	TRBJ1-2	CASSFRGAYDGYTF
TRBV28	TRBJ2-3	CASSPFILGLGADTQYF
TRBV7-9	TRBJ2-7	CASSYPGVGEQYF
TRBV30	TRBJ1-6	CAWVPGQGLSSPLHF
TRBV5-8	TRBJ2-5	CASSYPKIDSQETQYF
TRBV4-3	TRBJ2-7	CASSQEQQGSYEQYF
TRBV6-5	TRBJ1-2	CASSYVRGSNYGYTF
TRBV15	TRBJ2-5	CATSRVRTTETQYF
TRBV7-9	TRBJ1-4	CASSIGTGSKLFF
TRBV5-1	TRBJ2-7	CASSSIAESSYEQYF
TRBV30	TRBJ2-7	CAWTTGAAGEQYF
TRBV6-6	TRBJ1-2	CASSYSPLAGDGYTF
TRBV6-6	TRBJ1-5	CASTLRAGEPQHF
TRBV7-2	TRBJ2-5	CASSSDRAETQYF
TRBV7-2	TRBJ1-4	CASSLVSGTGDSTNEKLFF
TRBV29-1	TRBJ1-5	CSVVTGYSNQPQHF
TRBV4-3	TRBJ1-1	CASSHIVLRQPNTEAFF
TRBV19	TRBJ2-2	CASSAGTYTGELFF
TRBV28	TRBJ2-1	CASSQRAPYNEQFF
TRBV5-6	TRBJ2-3	CASSVSLGSTDTQYF
TRBV7-9	TRBJ2-7	CASSEPGTAATRLVYF
TRBV6-5	TRBJ1-2	CASSYRAGTGYGYTF
TRBV7-8	TRBJ2-7	CASSGRRDRFYEQYF
TRBV7-2	TRBJ1-5	CASSLALDRGRQPQHF
TRBV10-3	TRBJ2-7	CATTGNSYEQYF
TRBV4-2	TRBJ1-1	CASSHTGEPPEAFF
TRBV5-1	TRBJ1-1	CASSLGPGVNTEAFF
TRBV28	TRBJ1-5	CASLGGNNQPQHF
TRBV29-1	TRBJ1-1	CSVARGSTEAFF
TRBV7-2	TRBJ2-3	CASSQAWEAYF
TRBV5-1	TRBJ1-1	CASSWAQGNTEAFF
TRBV6-5	TRBJ2-2	CASTPRGTGELFF
TRBV14	TRBJ1-1	CASSQRVGTEAFF
TRBV5-4	TRBJ2-7	CASSLNPREQYF
TRBV28	TRBJ2-3	CASIGEDTQYF
TRBV6-5	TRBJ2-2	CASRPAGRAMGELFF